This TCR beta chain was obtained from a study of beta chain features in type 1 diabetes. The study, taken as a whole, reports: Individuals with type 1 diabetes displayed fewer insertions and more deletions at VDJ junctions. Moderate but significant shortening of TCRB CDR3s was recorded in all four CD4+ subsets from Type 1 diabetes patients. Any HLA-type effect on TCRB rearrangement remained unresolved here.

With respect to this clone: What it recognizes is unknown.

Since all of the isolated RNA was reverse transcribed, expressed TCRB transcripts were what got sequenced. The data were produced by immunoSEQ multiplex PCR, yet TCRdb's version contains in-frame clones alone and is incomplete. The sample lists about 260,000 clones, 20% occurring once. The clonotype originates from a woman aged 40 to 55 with type 1 diabetes. Sequenced sample: naive CD4+ T cells from blood.

The CDR3 bases are TGTGCCAGCAGCGTTTGGCCAGCGGGGTCCAATGAGCAGTTCTTC. Encoded protein: CASSVWPAGSNEQFF. The genes are TRBV9 and TRBJ2-1; 7 bases are shared with TRBD2. V trimming: 2 bases; J trimming: 6 bases; junction bases outside the gene matches: 8. Germline CDR1 and CDR2: SGDLS and YYNGEE. This CDR3 comprises 15 residues.